The 12 T cell receptor beta chains below come from one sample, sequenced in a study of patients and donors after allogeneic stem cell transplantation. TCRdb re-analysed the RT-PCR reads in MiXCR, keeping a single row per CDR3 protein. The data hold about 960,000 distinct CDR3 sequences, with about 20% observed a single time. The sequenced sample was blood, either unsorted or a sorted T cell fraction (not recorded which). The source is a human donor who was either an allogeneic HSCT recipient or a stem cell or donor lymphocyte infusion donor (not recorded which). It is not recorded whose cells these are; they may come from a transplant donor.

This chain's CDR3 is CAWTRGGALNYGYTF. DNA of the CDR3: TGTGCCTGGACCCGCGGGGGGGCCCTTAACTATGGCTACACCTTC. The chain combines TRBV30 with TRBJ1-2, with D perhaps TRBD1 (6 bases). This CDR3 spans 15 amino acids. In germline, CDR1 is GTSNPN, CDR2 SVGIG (reference sequence). The V and J ends lost 4 bases and 1 base respectively, with 16 bases between them.

The count of this clonotype is one. The chain has TRBV5-1 and TRBJ1-2; no reliable D call. Germline V gives CDR1 SGHRS, CDR2 YFSETQ. The CDR3 extends over 15 amino acids. Trimming left V 0 bases short and J 4 bases short, with 13 bases between. The CDR3 loop reads CASSLASEITYGYTF. CDR3 coding DNA: TGCGCCAGCAGCTTGGCCTCGGAGATTACCTATGGCTACACCTTC.

Only a few counts were recorded for this clonotype. CDR3 nucleotide sequence: TGCAGTGCTCGACCAGGGAGGCCGGGCAATGAGCAGTTCTTC. Translation gives CSARPGRPGNEQFF. The chain links TRBV20-1 to TRBJ2-1; TRBD2 might be the D (6 bases). Germline CDR1 DFQATT, CDR2 SNEGSKA (reference sequence). V lost 5 bases, J lost 6 bases, and 17 bases lay in between. CDR3 length: 14 amino acids.

The table lists this clonotype with many counts. This chain's CDR3 is CASSSSETTYYNEQFF. The CDR3 bases are TGTGCCAGCAGTTCTAGCGAGACTACTTATTACAATGAGCAGTTCTTC. The chain couples TRBV12-3 or TRBV12-4 to TRBJ2-1; the D gene is possibly TRBD2 (6 bases). V was pared by 4 bases and J by 4 bases, with 17 bases between. The CDR3 is 16 residues long.

This chain joins TRBV4-1 and TRBJ2-3; D call uncertain. Trimming took off 3 bases at V and 2 bases at J, with 12 bases between the two ends. CDR1 MGHRA and CDR2 YSYEKL come from the germline V gene. This CDR3 has 15 amino acids. The CDR3 reads CASSHSRASTDTQYF. In nucleotides, the CDR3 is TGCGCCAGCAGCCATAGTAGGGCTTCCACAGATACGCAGTATTTT.

The table lists this clonotype with a few counts. The chain combines TRBV28 with TRBJ2-7; possible D gene TRBD1, 5 bases. The V gene's germline CDR1 is MDHEN and CDR2 SYDVKM. CDR3 length equals 14 residues. The V end lost 5 bases, the J end lost 3 bases, and 14 bases lay between the germline ends. The CDR3 loop is CASSASPTVYEQYF. DNA of the CDR3: TGTGCCAGCAGTGCCTCCCCGACAGTCTACGAGCAGTACTTC.

On this clonotype: At one of its ends the junction is not consistent with the germline gene, which may arise from a read error. This sequence joins TRBV12-3 or TRBV12-4 and TRBJ2-7, with TRBD1 identical over 7 bases. The CDR3 totals 13 residues. In DNA form, the CDR3 reads TGTGCCAGCAGTTTGGGACAGACCTACGAGCAGCACTTC. Translating gives CASSLGQTYEQHF.

In its sample, this clonotype was seen a few times. V and J are TRBV7-9 and TRBJ1-4; no definite D call. The CDR3 loop spans 13 amino acids. The V end was cut by 2 bases, the J end by 3 bases, with 4 bases between. The germline V gene encodes CDR1 SEHNR and CDR2 FQNEAQ (reference sequence). The CDR3 bases are TGTGCCAGCAGCTTATGGCCTAATGAAAAACTGTTTTTT. Encoded protein: CASSLWPNEKLFF.

The table lists this clonotype with a few counts. This chain joins TRBV6-1 and TRBJ2-7, with 10 bases lining up with TRBD2. V trimming: 5 bases; J trimming: 6 bases; junction bases outside the gene matches: 7. The CDR3 has 14 amino acids. Germline loops: CDR1 MNHNS, CDR2 SASEGT. CDR3 nucleotide sequence: TGTGCCAGCAGTCCTAGCGGGAGAATGGGCGAGCAGTACTTC. This gives the protein CASSPSGRMGEQYF.

This clonotype was seen only a few times. The chain links TRBV5-1 to TRBJ2-1, with 15 bases that match TRBD2. The ends lost 0 bases at V and 0 bases at J; junction bases unmatched: 1. CDR1 is SGHRS and CDR2 is YFSETQ in the germline V gene. The CDR3 spans 18 residues. CDR3 amino acids: CASSLGGLAGGSYNEQFF. DNA of the CDR3: TGCGCCAGCAGCTTGGGGGGACTAGCGGGAGGCTCCTACAATGAGCAGTTCTTC.

The chain links TRBV7-2 to TRBJ2-7, with 8 bases matching TRBD1. The CDR3 has 17 residues. Per the germline V gene, CDR1 is SGHTA and CDR2 is FQGNSA. The trim removed 1 base at V and 3 bases at J, leaving 11 bases unmatched. CDR3: CASSLEASGQGLYEQYF. The CDR3 bases are TGTGCCAGCAGCTTAGAAGCTTCCGGACAGGGTCTCTACGAGCAGTACTTC.

This clonotype has ten or more counts. The chain recombines TRBV12-3 or TRBV12-4 with TRBJ2-3; TRBD2 agrees at 8 bases. J was trimmed by 2 bases and V by 6 bases; bases with no gene match: 4. The CDR3 length is 14 residues. The DNA of the CDR3 is TGTGCCAGCAGCGTAGCGGGGTCCACAGATACGCAGTATTTT. The encoded protein is CASSVAGSTDTQYF.